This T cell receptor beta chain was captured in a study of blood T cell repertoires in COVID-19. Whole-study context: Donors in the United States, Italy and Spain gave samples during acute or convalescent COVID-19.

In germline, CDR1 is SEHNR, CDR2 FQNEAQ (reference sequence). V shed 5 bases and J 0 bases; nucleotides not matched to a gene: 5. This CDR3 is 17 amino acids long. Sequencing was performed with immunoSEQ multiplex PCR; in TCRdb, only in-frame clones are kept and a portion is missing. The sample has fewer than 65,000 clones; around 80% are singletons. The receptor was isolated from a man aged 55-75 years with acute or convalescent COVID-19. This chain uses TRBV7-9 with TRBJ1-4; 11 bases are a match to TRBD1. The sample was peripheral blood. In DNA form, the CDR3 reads TGTGCCAGCAGCGTTGGACAGGGGGCAGCAACTAATGAAAAACTGTTTTTT. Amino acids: CASSVGQGAATNEKLFF. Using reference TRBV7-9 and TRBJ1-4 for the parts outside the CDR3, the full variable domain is DTGVSQNPRHKITKRGQNVTFRCDPISEHNRLYWYRQTLGQGPEFLTYFQNEAQLEKSRLLSDRFSAERPKGSFSTLEIQRTEQGDSAMYLCASSVGQGAATNEKLFFGSGTQLSVL.